These 14 T cell receptor beta chains came from one sample sequenced in a study of T-cell reconstitution after alpha-beta-depleted transplantation in children. Unique molecular identifiers tagged the TCRbeta library. TCRdb redid the calling of the PCR reads with MiXCR, one entry per CDR3 protein. The sample shows 190,000 or so distinct CDR3 sequences, roughly 7.5% of them seen only once. This specimen was PBMCs from the stem cell graft donor, taken from the stem cell graft. Source of these receptors: a human donor who donated a stem cell graft to a child with Wiskott-Aldrich syndrome.

At least ten counts were recorded for this clonotype. The rearrangement uses TRBV7-6 and TRBJ2-7; TRBD2 aligns across 7 bases. The J segment lost 7 bases and the V segment lost 1 base, leaving 7 bases of the junction unmatched. The CDR3 totals 14 residues. Germline-derived CDR1 and CDR2 are SGHVS and FNYEAQ. CDR3 nucleotide sequence: TGTGCCAGCAGCTTAGATGCGGGAGCTCGGGAGCAGTACTTC. Translating gives CASSLDAGAREQYF.

This clonotype appeared many times. The rearrangement joins TRBV24-1 to TRBJ2-1, with D perhaps matching TRBD2 (5 bases). Trimming took 5 bases from V and 5 from J, leaving 15 bases between them. The CDR3 covers 15 residues. Germline V gene lookup returns CDR1 KGHDR and CDR2 SFDVKD. The CDR3 loop is CATSVRGSNDNEQFF. Here the CDR3 DNA reads TGTGCCACCAGTGTCCGGGGTTCTAACGACAATGAGCAGTTCTTC.

This clonotype has ten or more counts. No conserved phenylalanine or tryptophan ends this CDR3, so it is likely a read error. This chain uses TRBV6-2 or TRBV6-3 with TRBJ2-7; TRBD1 aligns across 9 bases. With V trimmed by 2 bases and J by 5 bases, 13 bases remained unmatched. Germline values: CDR1 MNHEY, CDR2 SVGEGT. This CDR3 contains 17 residues. CDR3 protein: CASSYTQGQGNRHEQYL. In DNA, the CDR3 is TGTGCCAGCAGTTACACGCAGGGACAGGGCAATCGCCACGAGCAGTACCTC.

This clonotype was detected many times. The V gene is TRBV6-5, the J gene TRBJ2-7; D is unresolved. Germline lookup yields CDR1 MNHEY and CDR2 SVGAGI. This CDR3 contains 14 residues. Between the trimmed V and J ends, which lost 0 bases and 4 bases, there was a span of 10 bases. In DNA, the CDR3 is TGTGCCAGCAGTTACTCGAGGTCAGCTTACGAGCAGTACTTC. Amino acid sequence: CASSYSRSAYEQYF.

This clonotype was observed many times. This chain joins TRBV7-9 and TRBJ1-3; D not certain. V lost 5 bases and J lost 4, with 12 bases in between. CDR1 and CDR2 (germline): SEHNR, FQNEAQ (reference sequence). The CDR3 length is 14 residues. As DNA, the CDR3 is TGTGCCAGCAGCCCCGGAACTTCCGGAAACACCATATATTTT. Its protein is CASSPGTSGNTIYF. Variable domain in full (rest from reference TRBV7-9 and TRBJ1-3): DTGVSQNPRHKITKRGQNVTFRCDPISEHNRLYWYRQTLGQGPEFLTYFQNEAQLEKSRLLSDRFSAERPKGSFSTLEIQRTEQGDSAMYLCASSPGTSGNTIYFGEGSWLTVV.

On this clonotype: Being one base from a much bigger clone, this may be a read error. The V gene is TRBV7-2, the J gene TRBJ2-2; no clear D gene. The length of the CDR3 is 13 residues. CDR1 and CDR2 from the germline V gene are SGHTA and FQGNSA. The CDR3 bases are TGTGTCAGCAGCTTTACCCACACCGGGGAGCTGTTTTTT. As protein: CVSSFTHTGELFF.

Details on this clonotype: It may be a read error: a sequence one base away is much more abundant. CDR3 residues: CASTSSRLAGGKGAQYF. For the CDR3, the DNA is TGTGCCAGCACCTCCTCGCGACTAGCGGGGGGGAAGGGGGCCCAGTACTTC. V and J are TRBV12-3 or TRBV12-4 and TRBJ2-5, with TRBD2 matching 14 bases. Trimming cost V 7 bases and J 9 bases; bases outside gene matches: 16. The CDR3 is made up of 17 amino acids.

The table lists this clonotype with many counts. The chain recombines TRBV6-5 with TRBJ2-5; unclear D gene. Germline-derived CDR1 and CDR2 are MNHEY and SVGAGI. Trimming removed 4 bases at V and 0 bases at J, with 12 bases between. The CDR3 has 15 amino acids. In nucleotides, the CDR3 is TGTGCCAGCAGTTCCCCAACACTAAACCAAGAGACCCAGTACTTC. It codes for CASSSPTLNQETQYF.

This clonotype has more than one count but fewer than ten. The chain recombines TRBV7-9 with TRBJ2-2; possibly TRBD1 or TRBD2 for D (5 bases each). CDR1 and CDR2 from the germline V gene are SEHNR and FQNEAQ (reference sequence). This CDR3 has 17 residues. V gave up 2 bases and J gave up 0 bases, with 13 bases separating them. The CDR3: CASSLKDGDANTGELFF. Here the CDR3 DNA reads TGTGCCAGCAGCTTAAAGGACGGGGACGCGAACACCGGGGAGCTGTTTTTT. The full variable domain, completed using reference TRBV7-9 and TRBJ2-2, is DTGVSQNPRHKITKRGQNVTFRCDPISEHNRLYWYRQTLGQGPEFLTYFQNEAQLEKSRLLSDRFSAERPKGSFSTLEIQRTEQGDSAMYLCASSLKDGDANTGELFFGEGSRLTVL.

This clonotype was observed at least ten times. The chain employs TRBV5-1 and TRBJ2-1, with TRBD2 matching over 8 bases. J was trimmed by 0 bases and V by 6 bases; bases with no gene match: 8. Germline CDR1 reads SGHRS; CDR2 reads YFSETQ. The CDR3 is made up of 16 amino acids. DNA of the CDR3: TGCGCCAGCACCAAAACTAGCGGAAGCTCCTACAATGAGCAGTTCTTC. This codes for CASTKTSGSSYNEQFF. The full variable domain, completed using reference TRBV5-1 and TRBJ2-1, is KAGVTQTPRYLIKTRGQQVTLSCSPISGHRSVSWYQQTPGQGLQFLFEYFSETQRNKGNFPGRFSGRQFSNSRSEMNVSTLELGDSALYLCASTKTSGSSYNEQFFGPGTRLTVL.

This clonotype has just a few counts. The gene calls are TRBV7-8 and TRBJ2-2; no clear D gene. The CDR3 contains 15 residues. The V end lost 1 base, the J end lost 1 base, and 7 bases lay between the germline ends. Germline CDR1 and CDR2: SGHVS and FQNEAQ. The CDR3 here is CASSLETQNTGELFF. Here the CDR3 DNA reads TGTGCCAGCAGCTTAGAAACACAGAACACCGGGGAGCTGTTTTTT.

This clonotype was counted ten times or more. V is TRBV6-1 and J is TRBJ1-1, with 8 bases fitting TRBD1. CDR1 is MNHNS, CDR2 SASEGT, per germline. The CDR3 has 15 residues. With V trimmed by 6 bases and J by 4 bases, 10 bases remained unmatched. DNA of the CDR3: TGTGCCAGCAGGGAGGATAGGACAGGGAGCACTGAAGCTTTCTTT. It is translated as CASREDRTGSTEAFF.

The gene calls are TRBV20-1 and TRBJ2-3; 8 bases agree with TRBD2. J was trimmed by 3 bases and V by 1 base; bases with no gene match: 15. CDR1 is DFQATT, CDR2 SNEGSKA, per germline (reference sequence). CDR3 size: 18 residues. Here the CDR3 reads CSARAQGGLAGGTDTQYF. CDR3 bases: TGCAGTGCTAGAGCCCAAGGGGGATTGGCGGGAGGAACAGATACGCAGTATTTT.

The chain employs TRBV10-3 and TRBJ2-7; unclear D gene. CDR1 is ENHRY and CDR2 is SYGVKD in the germline V gene. Trimming stripped 0 bases from V and 2 bases from J, with 5 bases between. This CDR3 has 13 residues. The CDR3 DNA reads as TGTGCCATCAGTGAGTCTGGGGCCTACGAGCAGTACTTC. Its translation: CAISESGAYEQYF.